A single sample gave rise to the 23 T cell receptor beta chains below, sequenced in a study of T-cell memory formation after mild COVID-19. TCRdb re-called the 5' RACE reads with MiXCR, one entry per CDR3 protein. The table records around 390,000 distinct CDR3 sequences, approximately 15% of them present only once. The sequencing sample was made of PBMCs or a T cell subset sorted from them (not recorded which). These receptors all stem from a man younger than 35 who had mild COVID-19 (a few samples of this study predate the infection). Cell type and time point are not known.

The chain is built from TRBV5-1 and TRBJ2-6; no firm D call. The CDR3 contains 15 residues. Germline CDR1 and CDR2: SGHRS and YFSETQ. V lost 3 bases to trimming and J lost 2 bases, with 9 bases between them. CDR3 in amino acids: CASSSRHTGANVLTF. CDR3 coding DNA: TGCGCCAGCAGCTCCCGACATACTGGGGCCAACGTCCTGACTTTC.

This clonotype was seen ten or more times. The rearrangement joins TRBV5-1 to TRBJ2-1; no reliable D call. The CDR3 covers 13 residues. Germline CDR1 SGHRS, CDR2 YFSETQ. V dropped 1 base and J dropped 7 bases, with 9 bases sitting between them. Here the CDR3 reads CASSLIPWNEQFF. The DNA for the CDR3 is TGCGCCAGCAGCTTGATTCCTTGGAATGAGCAGTTCTTC.

A few counts support this clonotype. The rearrangement uses TRBV7-9 and TRBJ1-1; 7 bases map to TRBD1. Germline CDR1 reads SEHNR; CDR2 reads FQNEAQ (reference sequence). CDR3 length: 13 residues. Germline trimming cut 6 bases from V and 5 bases from J; bases unmatched to any gene: 6. CDR3 protein: CASSEGAETEAFF. The CDR3 region has the DNA TGTGCCAGCAGTGAGGGGGCTGAGACTGAAGCTTTCTTT. The full variable domain, rest sourced from reference TRBV7-9 and TRBJ1-1, is DTGVSQNPRHKITKRGQNVTFRCDPISEHNRLYWYRQTLGQGPEFLTYFQNEAQLEKSRLLSDRFSAERPKGSFSTLEIQRTEQGDSAMYLCASSEGAETEAFFGQGTRLTVV.

This chain connects TRBV4-3 to TRBJ2-7; D gene ambiguous. The CDR3 runs to 14 residues. Germline CDR1 and CDR2: LGHNA and YSLEER. Trimming took off 0 bases at V and 4 bases at J, with 10 bases between the two ends. The CDR3 loop is CASSQDRTFYEQYF. The CDR3 DNA reads as TGCGCCAGCAGCCAAGACCGGACGTTTTACGAGCAGTACTTC.

This clonotype was counted a few times. V usage is TRBV11-3 and J usage is TRBJ2-3; D is undetermined. The CDR3 length is 13 residues. Trimming pared 5 bases from V and 0 bases from J, leaving 6 bases between. Per germline, CDR1 SGHNT and CDR2 YENEEA. CDR3 sequence (DNA): TGTGCCAGCAGCGCGACTAGCACAGATACGCAGTATTTT. It yields the protein CASSATSTDTQYF.

This clonotype was recorded a few times. V and J are TRBV19 and TRBJ2-7; TRBD1 agrees at 12 bases. Trimming took 5 bases from V and 6 from J; bases not matched to a gene: 8. Germline lookup yields CDR1 LNHDA and CDR2 SQIVND (reference sequence). This CDR3 contains 15 residues. The CDR3 here is CASSSWDRGLIEQYF. The CDR3 coding sequence is TGTGCCAGTAGTTCTTGGGACAGGGGGCTTATCGAGCAGTACTTC.

The genes are TRBV20-1 and TRBJ2-3; perhaps D is TRBD1 or TRBD2 (5 bases each). V lost 6 bases and J 3 bases, leaving 16 bases between the germline ends. This CDR3 is built from 14 residues. Germline values: CDR1 DFQATT, CDR2 SNEGSKA (reference sequence). The CDR3 sequence: CSAPGTPGTDTQYF. CDR3 in DNA: TGCAGTGCGCCCGGGACCCCCGGGACAGATACGCAGTATTTT.

This clonotype was counted only a few times. V usage is TRBV5-1 and J usage is TRBJ2-1, with D possibly matching TRBD2 (5 bases). This CDR3 comprises 16 residues. CDR1 and CDR2 from the germline V gene are SGHRS and YFSETQ. V was clipped by 0 bases and J by 6 bases, with 16 bases between them. DNA for the CDR3: TGCGCCAGCAGCTTGGAAGCGATCGGGGTCTCCAATGAGCAGTTCTTC. This sequence encodes CASSLEAIGVSNEQFF.

The genes are TRBV7-3 and TRBJ2-2; 8 bases agree with TRBD2. The V gene end was trimmed by 5 bases and the J gene end by 0 bases; junction bases not matched to a gene: 5. CDR1 and CDR2 (germline): SGHTA, FQGTGA. The CDR3 consists of 16 residues. CDR3 sequence: CASSLGLASNTGELFF. CDR3 coding DNA: TGTGCCAGCAGCCTAGGACTAGCCTCGAACACCGGGGAGCTGTTTTTT.

CDR3 nucleotides: TGTGCCAGCAGCTTGGCTTGGGACGGCACCTACTATGGCTACACCTTC. Translated, it gives CASSLAWDGTYYGYTF. The chain combines TRBV5-8 with TRBJ1-2, with D perhaps matching TRBD1 (5 bases). This CDR3 spans 16 amino acids. V was trimmed by 0 bases and J by 3 bases, leaving 15 bases between them. Germline lookup yields CDR1 SGHTS and CDR2 YDEGEE. Full variable domain (outside the CDR3, taken from reference TRBV5-8 and TRBJ1-2): EAGVTQSPTHLIKTRGQQATLRCSPISGHTSVYWYQQALGLGLQFLLWYDEGEERNRGNFPPRFSGRQFPNYSSELNVNALELEDSALYLCASSLAWDGTYYGYTFGSGTRLTVV.

The V gene is TRBV5-1, the J gene TRBJ1-2; D not certain. V was shortened by 3 bases and J by 2 bases, with 11 bases between the two germline ends. CDR1 is SGHRS and CDR2 is YFSETQ in the germline V gene. The length of the CDR3 is 14 residues. The CDR3 DNA follows: TGCGCCAGCAGCTCCGCCGTTCAGAACTATGGCTACACCTTC. Translating it yields CASSSAVQNYGYTF. The variable domain in full, completed from reference TRBV5-1 and TRBJ1-2, reads KAGVTQTPRYLIKTRGQQVTLSCSPISGHRSVSWYQQTPGQGLQFLFEYFSETQRNKGNFPGRFSGRQFSNSRSEMNVSTLELGDSALYLCASSSAVQNYGYTFGSGTRLTVV.

This chain joins TRBV10-3 and TRBJ2-2; 8 bases align to TRBD2. J was trimmed by 4 bases and V by 0 bases; bases with no gene match: 4. The CDR3 extends over 16 amino acids. Germline-derived CDR1 and CDR2 are ENHRY and SYGVKD. The CDR3 here is CAISESSGGSTGELFF. Written as DNA, the CDR3 is TGTGCCATCAGTGAGTCGAGCGGGGGTTCCACCGGGGAGCTGTTTTTT.

This clonotype turned up a few times. The V gene is TRBV4-3, the J gene TRBJ2-2, with D possibly being TRBD1 or TRBD2 (6 bases each). Germline V gives CDR1 LGHNA, CDR2 YSLEER. Trimming took 0 bases from V and 3 from J, leaving 11 bases between them. This CDR3 has 16 amino acids. CDR3 amino acids: CASSQDGGADTGELFF. CDR3 bases: TGCGCCAGCAGCCAAGACGGGGGCGCCGACACCGGGGAGCTGTTTTTT.

V gene TRBV12-3 or TRBV12-4 combines with J gene TRBJ2-3; the D gene could be TRBD1 or TRBD2 (5 bases each). Trimming took off 7 bases at V and 0 bases at J, with 20 bases between the two ends. The length of the CDR3 is 17 residues. The CDR3 loop is CASTAGTHPSSTDTQYF. The CDR3 DNA is TGTGCCAGCACCGCCGGGACCCATCCTAGTAGCACAGATACGCAGTATTTT.

The chain carries TRBV12-3 or TRBV12-4 and TRBJ2-3, with 9 bases identical to TRBD1. The CDR3 is 16 amino acids. V lost 3 bases and J lost 3; bases outside the gene matches: 7. As DNA, the CDR3 is TGTGCCAGCAGTTTCCCCCTAGGACAGGGGACAGATACGCAGTATTTT. Residues: CASSFPLGQGTDTQYF.

This CDR3 reads CASSSNTSGGRNEQFF. The CDR3 bases are TGTGCCAGCAGCAGTAATACTAGCGGGGGGCGGAATGAGCAGTTCTTC. The V gene is TRBV21-1, the J gene TRBJ2-1; TRBD2, as called in the table, went unchecked against the DNA. TRBV21-1 is termed a pseudogene. This CDR3 spans 16 amino acids.

The gene calls are TRBV12-3 or TRBV12-4 and TRBJ1-5, with D uncertain. The CDR3 has 12 amino acids. V was trimmed by 5 bases and J by 12 bases, leaving 14 bases between them. The CDR3 reads CASSRGSWHQHF. CDR3 nucleotide sequence: TGTGCCAGCAGTCGGGGTTCGTGGCACCAGCATTTT.

The chain carries TRBV7-2 and TRBJ1-2, with D possibly matching TRBD1 (5 bases). V was shortened by 3 bases and J by 2 bases, with 13 bases between the two germline ends. The germline V gene encodes CDR1 SGHTA and CDR2 FQGNSA. The length of the CDR3 is 15 residues. The CDR3 DNA is TGTGCCAGCAGCTTTGAAACAGGTCGGAACTATGGCTACACCTTC. It specifies CASSFETGRNYGYTF.

V is TRBV9 and J is TRBJ2-4; D remains ambiguous. The length of the CDR3 is 15 residues. Trimming shortened V by 2 bases and J by 5 bases, and 14 bases separated the two germline ends. Per germline, CDR1 SGDLS and CDR2 YYNGEE. DNA for the CDR3: TGTGCCAGCAGCGTGTCCCCGGCGGATCAAAACATTCAGTACTTC. Protein sequence: CASSVSPADQNIQYF.

J is TRBJ1-2 and V is TRBV2; 10 nucleotides match TRBD1. Per the germline V gene, CDR1 is SNHLY and CDR2 is FYNNEI. The CDR3 covers 14 residues. The trim removed 8 bases at V and 3 bases at J, leaving 6 bases unmatched. The CDR3: CASLRDRGDYGYTF. The CDR3 DNA reads TGTGCCAGCCTTAGGGACAGGGGAGACTATGGCTACACCTTC.

This clonotype was detected a few times. Here the CDR3 DNA reads TGCAGTGCCCCATCGGGGGGCTCGAATCAGCCCCAGCATTTT. As protein: CSAPSGGSNQPQHF. The chain recombines TRBV20-1 with TRBJ1-5; a possible D gene is TRBD1 (6 bases). V shed 6 bases and J shed 4 bases, with 16 bases lying between them. The CDR3 sequence is 14 residues long. CDR1 DFQATT and CDR2 SNEGSKA come from the germline V gene (reference sequence).

This clonotype was found a few times. V and J are TRBV5-1 and TRBJ2-3, with D tentatively TRBD1 (6 bases). Germline values: CDR1 SGHRS, CDR2 YFSETQ. Trimming took off 7 bases at V and 3 bases at J, with 15 bases between the two ends. The CDR3 consists of 14 residues. The CDR3 loop is CASQTGRWTDTQYF. The CDR3 nucleotides are TGCGCCAGCCAGACAGGACGGTGGACAGATACGCAGTATTTT. Full variable domain (remainder filled in from reference TRBV5-1 and TRBJ2-3): KAGVTQTPRYLIKTRGQQVTLSCSPISGHRSVSWYQQTPGQGLQFLFEYFSETQRNKGNFPGRFSGRQFSNSRSEMNVSTLELGDSALYLCASQTGRWTDTQYFGPGTRLTVL.

The V and J genes are TRBV4-2 and TRBJ2-7; the D gene is possibly TRBD2 (5 bases). Between the trimmed V and J ends, which lost 7 bases and 3 bases, there was a span of 7 bases. CDR3 length equals 11 residues. Looked up from germline, CDR1 is LGHNA and CDR2 is YNFKEQ. CDR3 amino acids: CASTADYEQYV. The CDR3 region has the DNA TGTGCCAGCACAGCGGACTACGAGCAGTACGTC.